A selection of T cell receptor beta chains follows, all from one sample in a study of blood T cell repertoires in COVID-19. TCRdb's table, derived via immunoSEQ multiplex PCR, lists solely in-frame clones and lacks some. The sample shows about 300,000 clones, 80% to 90% of them seen only once. Sequencing was carried out using peripheral blood. The receptors shown here come from a woman in her 50s with COVID-19, enrolled during active disease. Each CDR3 is given without its conserved first and last residue. Rows may omit the clone size; those that give it use once, few, many or a size class.

j_call	v_call	clone_size	cdr3_aa
TRBJ1-2	TRBV6-5	NA	ASSYDRSYGYT
TRBJ2-7	TRBV30	NA	AVTRGSGAAYEQY
TRBJ2-7	TRBV4-2	NA	ASSPSAGLASAEQY
TRBJ1-3	TRBV2	few	ASGLPGGGNTIY
TRBJ2-1	TRBV18	NA	ASSLRTGEQF
TRBJ2-7	TRBV6-5	NA	ASTAGKSSYEQY
TRBJ2-3	TRBV10-3	NA	ATRAPPDTQY
TRBJ1-5	TRBV24-1	NA	ATSDDRLGNQPQH
TRBJ2-3	TRBV27	NA	ASLRGQPASTSTDTQY
TRBJ2-3	TRBV7-3	NA	ASSPTRDTDTQY
TRBJ2-4	TRBV5-5	NA	ASSWLVPAKNIQY
TRBJ1-4	TRBV6-1	NA	ASSEFPPGTPRGGEKLF
TRBJ2-1	TRBV5-1	once	ASSFGTSGFNEQF
TRBJ2-5	TRBV29-1	NA	SSSAGGWTQY
TRBJ1-1	TRBV6-1	NA	ASSDVVPNSYTEAF
TRBJ2-1	TRBV5-6	NA	ASSLRVLAIYNEQF
TRBJ1-1	TRBV7-8	NA	ASSGQALMNTEAF
TRBJ1-3	TRBV3-1/TRBV3-2	NA	ASSQLQGITIY
TRBJ1-2	TRBV7-9	few	ASSLGGQRYGYT
TRBJ2-2	TRBV5-4	NA	ASSYTGGPGELF
TRBJ2-3	TRBV2	NA	ASIRYLAGGPGSTDTQY
TRBJ2-7	TRBV27	NA	ASSLALTYEQY
TRBJ1-3	TRBV6-2/TRBV6-3	NA	ASSYSSGTASGNTIY
TRBJ1-5	TRBV4-2	NA	ASSQEPVGPGVSNQPQH
TRBJ2-5	TRBV7-9	NA	ASSSSGLDQQETQY
TRBJ2-3	TRBV10-3	once	AIKGLAGLSTDTQY
TRBJ2-3	TRBV4-3	NA	ASSHKSGGTDTQY
TRBJ1-6	TRBV4-2	NA	ASRRTVGQGAEDSPLH
TRBJ1-5	TRBV19	NA	ASSMEQAVSNQPQH
TRBJ1-6	TRBV7-9	NA	ASSSSLPLH
TRBJ2-7	TRBV19	NA	ASSIGLAGAYEQY
TRBJ2-7	TRBV5-4	NA	ASSLLGPSGREEQY
TRBJ1-6	TRBV14	NA	ASSQVGFQGGNSPLH
TRBJ1-2	TRBV2	NA	ASRRDRPTNYGYT
TRBJ2-3	TRBV7-9	once	ASRPLAGVTDTQY
TRBJ2-7	TRBV20-1	NA	SASDSSQY
TRBJ2-3	TRBV24-1	NA	ATSDLPRTRTSYTDTQY
TRBJ2-5	TRBV25-1	once	ASSLGLISGETQY
TRBJ1-1	TRBV6-1	NA	ASSRMTGNTEAF